Listed below are T cell receptor beta chains from one sample, sequenced in a study of blood T cell repertoires in COVID-19. Data came from immunoSEQ multiplex PCR; TCRdb stores just in-frame clones and leaves some out. The data show about 210,000 clones, around 80% seen once. Sequenced material: peripheral blood. The source of these receptors is a woman aged 55-69 years with COVID-19, enrolled during active disease. Each CDR3 is given with its conserved first and last residue. A D gene is named only where the DNA matches it firmly. Only some rows state a clone size, as once, few, many or a class for expanded clones.

TRBJ2-3 | TRBV27 | NA | NA | TGTGCCAGCAGTTTAAGGGGAGGCCCGACAGATACGCAGTATTTT | CASSLRGGPTDTQYF
TRBJ1-4 | TRBV15 | NA | NA | TGTGCCACCAGCAGAGACAGGGCCACTAATGAAAAACTGTTTTTT | CATSRDRATNEKLFF
TRBJ1-4 | TRBV19 | TRBD1 | NA | TGTGCCAGTAGATCAACAGGGGGTAATGAAAAACTGTTTTTT | CASRSTGGNEKLFF
TRBJ1-2 | TRBV6-6 | TRBD1 | NA | TGTGCCAGCAGTTATAACAGGGGTAAAGGCTACACCTTC | CASSYNRGKGYTF
TRBJ2-3 | TRBV27 | NA | NA | TGTGCCAGCCGACCGCGCGGTCTCGATACGCAGTATTTT | CASRPRGLDTQYF
TRBJ1-5 | TRBV19 | NA | NA | TGTGCCAGTAGCGGGGGGAAGTTACAGCCCCAGCATTTT | CASSGGKLQPQHF
TRBJ2-3 | TRBV6-4 | TRBD2 | medium-sized | TGTGCCAGCAGTGACTCTAGCGGGGGGGCCACAGATACGCAGTATTTT | CASSDSSGGATDTQYF
TRBJ1-1 | TRBV12-3/TRBV12-4 | TRBD1 | NA | TGTGCCAGCAGATCCGACAGGGACACTGAAGCTTTCTTT | CASRSDRDTEAFF
TRBJ2-1 | TRBV14 | NA | few | TGTGCCAGCAGCCAAGATATCCTGGGTACGGGGGAGCAGTTCTTC | CASSQDILGTGEQFF
TRBJ2-2 | TRBV10-3 | TRBD2 | NA | TGTGCCATCACCTCGGGACTAGCGGGAGGATGGGCCGGGGAGCTGTTTTTT | CAITSGLAGGWAGELFF
TRBJ2-1 | TRBV7-6 | TRBD2 | few | TGTGCCAGCAGCCCGATCGGACTAGCGGGAGGGCAGAATGAGCAGTTCTTC | CASSPIGLAGGQNEQFF
TRBJ2-1 | TRBV28 | NA | NA | TGTGCCAGCAGAATAGCGCTTGGGAACAATGAGCAGTTCTTC | CASRIALGNNEQFF
TRBJ1-1 | TRBV3-1/TRBV3-2 | NA | NA | TGTGCCAGCAGCCAAGGTTCGGGACAACCTGAAGCTTTCTTT | CASSQGSGQPEAFF
TRBJ1-5 | TRBV27 | TRBD1 | once | TGTGCCAGCAGCCCCCTTCTTCGGACAGGGGGTAATCAGCCCCAGCATTTT | CASSPLLRTGGNQPQHF
TRBJ2-3 | TRBV4-1 | NA | NA | TGCGCCAGCAGCCAAGATGAACTGAACACGCAGTATTTT | CASSQDELNTQYF
TRBJ2-1 | TRBV30 | TRBD2 | NA | TGTGCCTGGAGTGTAGCCCTAGCGGGAGTCAGAAATGAGCAGTTCTTC | CAWSVALAGVRNEQFF
TRBJ1-2 | TRBV29-1 | NA | NA | TGCAGCGCCCGACGGGAAGGGAGTGGTGGCTACACCTTC | CSARREGSGGYTF
TRBJ2-3 | TRBV5-8 | TRBD1 | once | TGTGCCAGCAGCTTGGCGACAGGGGGACGCACAGATACGCAGTATTTT | CASSLATGGRTDTQYF